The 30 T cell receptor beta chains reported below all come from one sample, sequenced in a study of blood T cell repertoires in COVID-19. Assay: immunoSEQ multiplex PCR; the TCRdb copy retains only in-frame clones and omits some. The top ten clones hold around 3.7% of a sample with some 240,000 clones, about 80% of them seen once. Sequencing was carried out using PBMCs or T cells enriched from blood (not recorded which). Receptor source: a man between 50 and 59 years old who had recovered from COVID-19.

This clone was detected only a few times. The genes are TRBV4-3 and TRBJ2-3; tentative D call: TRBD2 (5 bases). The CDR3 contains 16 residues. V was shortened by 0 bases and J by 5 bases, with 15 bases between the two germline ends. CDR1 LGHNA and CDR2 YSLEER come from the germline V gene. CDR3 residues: CASSQERGWSGDTQYF. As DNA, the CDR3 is TGCGCCAGCAGCCAAGAGCGAGGGTGGTCTGGAGATACGCAGTATTTT.

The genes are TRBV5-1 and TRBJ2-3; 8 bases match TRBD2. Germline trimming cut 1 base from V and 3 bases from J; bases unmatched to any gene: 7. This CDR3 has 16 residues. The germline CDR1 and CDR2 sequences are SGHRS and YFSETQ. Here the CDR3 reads CASSLSASGLTDTQYF. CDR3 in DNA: TGCGCCAGCAGCTTGAGCGCTAGCGGGTTGACAGATACGCAGTATTTT.

CDR3: CASSAGRISTDTQYF. For the CDR3, the DNA is TGTGCCAGCAGTGCGGGAAGGATAAGCACAGATACGCAGTATTTT. The chain joins TRBV27 to TRBJ2-3; possibly TRBD2 for D (6 bases). The germline V gene has CDR1 MNHEY and CDR2 SMNVEV (reference sequence). V shed 5 bases and J shed 0 bases, with 12 bases lying between them. The CDR3 totals 15 residues.

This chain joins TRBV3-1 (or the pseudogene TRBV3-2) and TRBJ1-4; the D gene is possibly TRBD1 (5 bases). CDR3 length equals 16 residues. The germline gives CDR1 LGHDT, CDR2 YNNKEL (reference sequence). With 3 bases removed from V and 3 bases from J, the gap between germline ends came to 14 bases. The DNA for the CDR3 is TGTGCCAGCAGCCAGTCGGGGGGGATATCTAATGAAAAACTGTTTTTT. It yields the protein CASSQSGGISNEKLFF.

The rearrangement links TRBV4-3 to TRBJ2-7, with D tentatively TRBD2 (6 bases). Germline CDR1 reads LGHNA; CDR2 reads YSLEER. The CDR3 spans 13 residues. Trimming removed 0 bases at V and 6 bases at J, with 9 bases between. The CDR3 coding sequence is TGCGCCAGCAGCCAAGACCAGGGAGGCGAGCAGTACTTC. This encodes CASSQDQGGEQYF.

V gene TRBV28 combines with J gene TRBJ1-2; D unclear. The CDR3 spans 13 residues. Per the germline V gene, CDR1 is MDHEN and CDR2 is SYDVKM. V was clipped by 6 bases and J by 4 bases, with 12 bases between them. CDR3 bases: TGTGCCAGCAGCCCTCCAGGCCGCTATGGCTACACCTTC. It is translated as CASSPPGRYGYTF.

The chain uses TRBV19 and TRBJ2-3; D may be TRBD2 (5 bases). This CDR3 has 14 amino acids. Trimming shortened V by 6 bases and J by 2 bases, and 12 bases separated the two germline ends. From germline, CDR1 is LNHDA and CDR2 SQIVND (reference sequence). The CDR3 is CASRPPGSTDTQYF. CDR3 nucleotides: TGTGCCAGTAGGCCACCGGGATCCACAGATACGCAGTATTTT.

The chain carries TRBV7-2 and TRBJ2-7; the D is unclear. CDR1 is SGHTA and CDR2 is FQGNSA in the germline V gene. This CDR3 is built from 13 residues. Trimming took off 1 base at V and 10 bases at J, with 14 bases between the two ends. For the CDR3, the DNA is TGTGCCAGCAGCTTAGTGGGCGTAGTAACCCAGTACTTC. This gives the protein CASSLVGVVTQYF.

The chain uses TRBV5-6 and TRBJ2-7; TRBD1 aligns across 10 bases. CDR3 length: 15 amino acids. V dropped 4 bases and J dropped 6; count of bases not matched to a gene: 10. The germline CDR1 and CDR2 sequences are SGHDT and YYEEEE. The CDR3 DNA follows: TGTGCCAGCAGCACCGACAGGGGGCGAAGTGGCGAGCAGTACTTC. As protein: CASSTDRGRSGEQYF. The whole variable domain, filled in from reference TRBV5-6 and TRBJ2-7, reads DAGVTQSPTHLIKTRGQQVTLRCSPKSGHDTVSWYQQALGQGPQFIFQYYEEEERQRGNFPDRFSGHQFPNYSSELNVNALLLGDSALYLCASSTDRGRSGEQYFGPGTRLTVT.

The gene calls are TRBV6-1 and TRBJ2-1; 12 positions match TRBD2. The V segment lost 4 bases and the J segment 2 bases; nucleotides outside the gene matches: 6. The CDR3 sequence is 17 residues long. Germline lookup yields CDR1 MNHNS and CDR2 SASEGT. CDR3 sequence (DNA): TGTGCCAGCAGTGGAGCCCTAGCGGGGGGGCCCTACAATGAGCAGTTCTTC. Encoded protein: CASSGALAGGPYNEQFF.

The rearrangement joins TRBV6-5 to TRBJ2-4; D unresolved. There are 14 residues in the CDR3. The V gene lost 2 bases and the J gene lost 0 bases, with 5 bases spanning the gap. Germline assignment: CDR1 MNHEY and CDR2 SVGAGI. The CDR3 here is CASSYDLAKNIQYF. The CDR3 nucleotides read TGTGCCAGCAGTTACGACTTAGCCAAAAACATTCAGTACTTC.

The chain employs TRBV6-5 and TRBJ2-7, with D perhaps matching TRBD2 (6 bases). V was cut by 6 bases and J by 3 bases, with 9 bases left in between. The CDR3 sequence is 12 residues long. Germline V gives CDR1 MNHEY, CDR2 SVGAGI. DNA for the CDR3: TGTGCCAGCAGCGGGGGAGGCTACGAGCAGTACTTC. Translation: CASSGGGYEQYF.

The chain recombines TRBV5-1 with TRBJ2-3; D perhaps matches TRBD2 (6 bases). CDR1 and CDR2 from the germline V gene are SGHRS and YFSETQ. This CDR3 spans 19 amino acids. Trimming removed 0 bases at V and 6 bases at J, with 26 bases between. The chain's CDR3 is CASSLAPQGSGGRVDTQYF. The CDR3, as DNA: TGCGCCAGCAGCTTGGCCCCTCAGGGTAGCGGAGGGCGAGTGGATACGCAGTATTTT.

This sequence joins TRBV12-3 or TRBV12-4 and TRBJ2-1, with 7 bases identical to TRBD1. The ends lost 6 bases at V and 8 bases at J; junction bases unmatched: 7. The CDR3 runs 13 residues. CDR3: CASRRQGIDEQFF. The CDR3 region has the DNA TGTGCCAGCAGGAGACAGGGTATCGATGAGCAGTTCTTC.

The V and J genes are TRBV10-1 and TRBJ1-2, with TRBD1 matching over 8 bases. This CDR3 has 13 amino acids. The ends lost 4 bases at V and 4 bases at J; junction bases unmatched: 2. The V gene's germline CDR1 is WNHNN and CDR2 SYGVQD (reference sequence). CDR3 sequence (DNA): TGCGCCAGCAGTGCCCAGGGGGCCTATGGCTACACCTTC. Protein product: CASSAQGAYGYTF.

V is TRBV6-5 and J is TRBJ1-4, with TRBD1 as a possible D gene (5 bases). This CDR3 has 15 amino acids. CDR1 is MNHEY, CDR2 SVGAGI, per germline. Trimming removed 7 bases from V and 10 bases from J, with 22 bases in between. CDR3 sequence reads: CASIKEVILGGKLFF. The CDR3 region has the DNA TGTGCCAGCATCAAAGAGGTGATCCTGGGGGGAAAACTGTTTTTT.

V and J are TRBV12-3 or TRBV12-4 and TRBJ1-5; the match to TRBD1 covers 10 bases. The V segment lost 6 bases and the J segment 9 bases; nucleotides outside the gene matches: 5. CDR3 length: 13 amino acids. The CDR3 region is CASSRDRGTPQHF. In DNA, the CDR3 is TGTGCCAGCAGCCGGGACAGGGGCACGCCCCAGCATTTT.

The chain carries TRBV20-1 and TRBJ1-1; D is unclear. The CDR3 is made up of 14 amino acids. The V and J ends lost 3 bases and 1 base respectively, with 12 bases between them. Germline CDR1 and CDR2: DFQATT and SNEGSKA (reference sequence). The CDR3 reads CSASEGRWNTEAFF. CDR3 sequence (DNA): TGCAGTGCTAGTGAGGGCCGTTGGAACACTGAAGCTTTCTTT.

Here the CDR3 DNA reads TGTGCCAGCAGCCATAATGACAGGCGGTACTATGGCTACACCTTC. Its protein product is CASSHNDRRYYGYTF. V usage is TRBV3-1 (or the pseudogene TRBV3-2) and J usage is TRBJ1-2; a possible D gene is TRBD1 (6 bases). There are 15 residues in the CDR3. The germline gives CDR1 LGHDT, CDR2 YNNKEL (reference sequence). V lost 3 bases to trimming and J lost 3 bases, with 14 bases between them.

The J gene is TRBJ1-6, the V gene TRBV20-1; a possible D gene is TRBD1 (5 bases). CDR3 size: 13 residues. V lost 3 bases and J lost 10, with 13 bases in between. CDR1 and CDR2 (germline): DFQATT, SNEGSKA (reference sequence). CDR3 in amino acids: CSASEGVDSPLHF. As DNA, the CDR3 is TGCAGTGCTAGTGAAGGGGTAGACTCACCCCTCCACTTT.

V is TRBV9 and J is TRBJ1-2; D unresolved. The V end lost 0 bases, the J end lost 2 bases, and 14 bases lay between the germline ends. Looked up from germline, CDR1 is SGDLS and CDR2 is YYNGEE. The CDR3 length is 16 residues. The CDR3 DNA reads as TGTGCCAGCAGCGTAGGAGCAGGAAGTGAGAACTATGGCTACACCTTC. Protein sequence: CASSVGAGSENYGYTF.

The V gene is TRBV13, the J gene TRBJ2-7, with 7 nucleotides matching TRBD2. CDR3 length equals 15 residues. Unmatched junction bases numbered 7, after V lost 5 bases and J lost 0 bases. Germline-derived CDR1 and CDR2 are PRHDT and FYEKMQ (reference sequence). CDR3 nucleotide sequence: TGTGCCAGCAGCGTCACTAGCGCCAGCTCCTACGAGCAGTACTTC. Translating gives CASSVTSASSYEQYF.

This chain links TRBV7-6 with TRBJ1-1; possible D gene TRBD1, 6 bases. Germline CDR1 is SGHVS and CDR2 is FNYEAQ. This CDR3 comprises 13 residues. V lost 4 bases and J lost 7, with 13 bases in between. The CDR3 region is CASSYYEQGEAFF. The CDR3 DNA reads TGTGCCAGCAGCTATTATGAACAGGGTGAAGCTTTCTTT.

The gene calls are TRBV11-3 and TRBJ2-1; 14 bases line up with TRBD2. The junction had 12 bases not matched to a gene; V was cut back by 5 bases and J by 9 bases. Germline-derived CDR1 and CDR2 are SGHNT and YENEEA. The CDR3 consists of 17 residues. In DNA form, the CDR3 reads TGTGCCAGCAGCCCACCCAGGGGACTAGCGGGAGCGGTTGAGCAGTTCTTC. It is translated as CASSPPRGLAGAVEQFF.

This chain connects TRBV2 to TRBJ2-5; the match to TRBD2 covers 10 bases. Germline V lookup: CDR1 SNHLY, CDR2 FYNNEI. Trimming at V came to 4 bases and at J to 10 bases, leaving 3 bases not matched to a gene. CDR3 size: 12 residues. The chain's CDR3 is CASSGLAGRQYF. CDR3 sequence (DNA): TGTGCCAGCAGTGGACTAGCGGGCCGCCAGTACTTC.

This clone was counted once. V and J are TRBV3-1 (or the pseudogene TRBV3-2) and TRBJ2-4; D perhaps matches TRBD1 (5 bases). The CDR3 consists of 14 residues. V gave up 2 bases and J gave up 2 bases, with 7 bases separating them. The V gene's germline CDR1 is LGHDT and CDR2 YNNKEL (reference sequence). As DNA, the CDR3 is TGTGCCAGCAGCCAAAGGGGTTCCAAAAACATTCAGTACTTC. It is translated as CASSQRGSKNIQYF.

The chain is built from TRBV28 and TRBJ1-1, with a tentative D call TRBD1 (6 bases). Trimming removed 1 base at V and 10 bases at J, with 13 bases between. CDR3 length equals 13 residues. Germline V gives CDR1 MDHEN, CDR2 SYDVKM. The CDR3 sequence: CASSLYGAGVAFF. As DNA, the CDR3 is TGTGCCAGCAGTTTATATGGGGCAGGGGTAGCTTTCTTT.

The CDR3: CASSLSPGTNTGELFF. The CDR3, as DNA: TGTGCCAGCAGCCTTAGCCCGGGGACGAACACCGGGGAGCTGTTTTTT. V is TRBV7-3 and J is TRBJ2-2; D possibly corresponds to TRBD2 (5 bases). Between the trimmed V and J ends, which lost 5 bases and 0 bases, there was a span of 13 bases. The CDR3 has 16 residues. Germline CDR1 and CDR2: SGHTA and FQGTGA.

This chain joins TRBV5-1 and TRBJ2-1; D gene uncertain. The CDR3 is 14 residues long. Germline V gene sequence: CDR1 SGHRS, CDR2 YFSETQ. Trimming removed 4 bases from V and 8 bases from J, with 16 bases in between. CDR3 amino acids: CASSETTPLDEQFF. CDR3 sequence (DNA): TGCGCCAGCAGCGAAACTACCCCACTGGATGAGCAGTTCTTC.

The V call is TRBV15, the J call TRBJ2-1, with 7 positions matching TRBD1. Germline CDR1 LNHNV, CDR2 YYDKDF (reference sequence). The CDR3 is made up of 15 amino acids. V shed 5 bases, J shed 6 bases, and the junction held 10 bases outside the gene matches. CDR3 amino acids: CATSGRQGVVNEQFF. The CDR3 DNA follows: TGTGCCACCAGCGGAAGACAGGGTGTGGTCAATGAGCAGTTCTTC.